Following are 7 T cell receptor beta chains from one sample sequenced in a study of cytomegalovirus exposure and HLA in healthy donors. Both 60 Vbeta primers and 13 Jbeta primers went into the PCR. Repertoires were generated with immunoSEQ multiplex PCR, while TCRdb's copy carries only in-frame clones and drops some. The table lists tens of thousands of clones, approximately 84% of them singletons. The sample consisted of PBMCs. The receptors were sampled from a man aged 18-30 years in good health and CMV-seronegative.

The chain carries TRBV18 and TRBJ2-2; a weak D match, TRBD1 (6 bases). Per germline, CDR1 KGHSH and CDR2 LQKENI. Trimming pared 4 bases from V and 3 bases from J, leaving 9 bases between. The CDR3 runs 14 residues. CDR3 nucleotides: TGTGCCAGCTCACACCGGACAGACACCGGGGAGCTGTTTTTT. This sequence encodes CASSHRTDTGELFF.

The chain recombines TRBV5-1 with TRBJ2-3; D perhaps matches TRBD1 (5 bases). Germline CDR1 and CDR2: SGHRS and YFSETQ. Trimming stripped 8 bases from V and 4 bases from J, with 20 bases between. The CDR3 runs to 15 residues. The CDR3 spells CASSVVGREADTQYF. The CDR3 nucleotides read TGCGCCAGTTCGGTAGTTGGCAGGGAAGCAGATACGCAGTATTTT.

This sequence joins TRBV9 and TRBJ1-1; D gene uncertain. The V end lost 4 bases, the J end lost 4 bases, and 14 bases lay between the germline ends. The CDR3 loop spans 14 amino acids. Germline V gene data show CDR1 as SGDLS and CDR2 as YYNGEE. CDR3 sequence reads: CASSPRLIGTEAFF. CDR3 sequence (DNA): TGTGCCAGCAGCCCCCGACTCATTGGCACTGAAGCTTTCTTT.

The chain's CDR3 is CASSPPDSKETQYF. DNA of the CDR3: TGCGCCAGCAGCCCCCCCGACAGTAAAGAGACCCAGTACTTC. The V call is TRBV4-1, the J call TRBJ2-5; the D gene is possibly TRBD1 (5 bases). The CDR3 sequence is 14 residues long. The germline V gene encodes CDR1 MGHRA and CDR2 YSYEKL. V was cut by 4 bases and J by 3 bases, with 12 bases left in between.

This clone has a handful of counts. The chain carries TRBV6-5 and TRBJ2-7; the match to TRBD1 covers 8 bases. Germline assignment: CDR1 MNHEY and CDR2 SVGAGI. V gave up 6 bases and J gave up 4 bases; unmatched junction bases: 8. CDR3 length: 14 amino acids. DNA of the CDR3: TGTGCCAGCAGAACCGGACAGGGTGGGTACGAGCAGTACTTC. It translates to CASRTGQGGYEQYF.

The V and J genes are TRBV9 and TRBJ2-7; D may be TRBD2 (5 bases). Germline values: CDR1 SGDLS, CDR2 YYNGEE. V was pared by 0 bases and J by 0 bases, with 10 bases between. This CDR3 is built from 15 residues. CDR3 in amino acids: CASSVGTASSYEQYF. CDR3 coding DNA: TGTGCCAGCAGCGTAGGGACTGCGAGCTCCTACGAGCAGTACTTC.

The V and J genes are TRBV29-1 and TRBJ2-5, with unresolved D. CDR3 size: 12 residues. V was shortened by 7 bases and J by 1 base, with 10 bases between the two germline ends. Germline assignment: CDR1 SQVTM and CDR2 ANQGSEA. The CDR3 spells CSGSLAQETQYF. Here the CDR3 DNA reads TGCAGCGGCTCCCTGGCCCAAGAGACCCAGTACTTC.